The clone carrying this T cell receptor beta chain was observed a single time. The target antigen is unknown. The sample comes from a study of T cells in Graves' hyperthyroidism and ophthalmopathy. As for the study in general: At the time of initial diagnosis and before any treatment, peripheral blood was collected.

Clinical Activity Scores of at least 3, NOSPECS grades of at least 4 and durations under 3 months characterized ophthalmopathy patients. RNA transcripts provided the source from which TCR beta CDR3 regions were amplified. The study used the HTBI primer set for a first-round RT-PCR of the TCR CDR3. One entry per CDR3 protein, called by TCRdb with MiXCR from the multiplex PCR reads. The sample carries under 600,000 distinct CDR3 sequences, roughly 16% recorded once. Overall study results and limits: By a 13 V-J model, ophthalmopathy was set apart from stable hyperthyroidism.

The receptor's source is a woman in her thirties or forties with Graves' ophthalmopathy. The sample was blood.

CDR3 nucleotides: TGTGCCAGCACCCCTCCTTCGGGGAGATACGAGCAGTACTTC. It encodes CASTPPSGRYEQYF. This chain joins TRBV6-1 and TRBJ2-7; D is possibly TRBD2 (5 bases). Per the germline V gene, CDR1 is MNHNS and CDR2 is SASEGT. The CDR3 runs to 14 residues. The V and J ends lost 7 bases and 4 bases respectively, with 17 bases between them.